The 21 T cell receptor beta chains given below trace back to one sample, sequenced in a study of blood T cells in healthy people across ages. Next came a second PCR, run for about 7 to 12 cycles, which used a sample-barcoded 5' primer along with a J-beta primer mix. TCRdb reprocessed the 5' RACE reads with MiXCR, giving one entry per CDR3 protein. The sample has under 1,000,000 distinct CDR3 sequences; about 37% are singletons. Sample: blood. Receptors were obtained from a man aged 18 to 29 in good health.

Note on this clonotype: A much larger clone is a single base away; this may be a read error. The V and J genes are TRBV20-1 and TRBJ1-2; the D gene is possibly TRBD1 (5 bases). This CDR3 is built from 14 residues. Looked up from germline, CDR1 is DFQATT and CDR2 is SNEGSKA (reference sequence). CDR3 nucleotides: TGCAGTGCCGACCATAGACAGCAATCTTATGGCCACACCTTC. It translates to CSADHRQQSYGHTF.

This clonotype showed up many times. The chain links TRBV6-2 or TRBV6-3 to TRBJ2-1; D assignment may be TRBD1 or TRBD2 (6 bases each). Germline V gene sequence: CDR1 MNHEY, CDR2 SVGEGT. Trimming left V 6 bases short and J 4 bases short, with 16 bases between. CDR3 size: 15 residues. CDR3 residues: CASSPRGGSYNEQFF. CDR3 coding DNA: TGTGCCAGCAGCCCCAGAGGGGGGTCTTACAATGAGCAGTTCTTC.

The rearrangement uses TRBV28 and TRBJ2-3, with no clear D. There are 16 residues in the CDR3. V was shortened by 3 bases and J by 3 bases, with 16 bases between the two germline ends. Germline V gene sequence: CDR1 MDHEN, CDR2 SYDVKM. CDR3 protein: CASSFGRRATTDTQYF. CDR3 nucleotide sequence: TGTGCCAGCAGTTTTGGCAGACGAGCGACTACAGATACGCAGTATTTT. Full variable domain (outside the CDR3, taken from reference TRBV28 and TRBJ2-3): DVKVTQSSRYLVKRTGEKVFLECVQDMDHENMFWYRQDPGLGLRLIYFSYDVKMKEKGDIPEGYSVSREKKERFSLILESASTNQTSMYLCASSFGRRATTDTQYFGPGTRLTVL.

This clonotype was detected ten times or more. This sequence joins TRBV10-3 and TRBJ2-1; 7 bases agree with TRBD1. V gave up 6 bases and J gave up 0 bases; unmatched junction bases: 5. The CDR3 length is 15 residues. Germline V gene data show CDR1 as ENHRY and CDR2 as SYGVKD. CDR3 bases: TGTGCCATCAGATCAGGGGGAAGCTCCTACAATGAGCAGTTCTTC. This gives the protein CAIRSGGSSYNEQFF.

The genes are TRBV20-1 and TRBJ2-1, with 10 bases lining up with TRBD1. V lost 0 bases to trimming and J lost 7 bases; unmatched junction nucleotides: 6. Looked up from germline, CDR1 is DFQATT and CDR2 is SNEGSKA (reference sequence). The CDR3 length is 15 residues. CDR3 sequence (DNA): TGCAGTGCTAGAGAGGACAGGGGGGGACAGAATGAGCAGTTCTTC. It specifies CSAREDRGGQNEQFF.

This chain joins TRBV29-1 and TRBJ2-1, with 11 bases aligning to TRBD2. This CDR3 comprises 12 residues. Germline trimming cut 4 bases from V and 13 bases from J; bases unmatched to any gene: 6. Germline V lookup: CDR1 SQVTM, CDR2 ANQGSEA. The CDR3 sequence is CSVGLAGSGQFF. The DNA for the CDR3 is TGCAGCGTTGGACTAGCGGGAAGCGGTCAGTTCTTC.

This clonotype was seen at least ten times. The chain carries TRBV20-1 and TRBJ2-7, with D perhaps matching TRBD1 (6 bases). The V end lost 3 bases, the J end lost 4 bases, and 19 bases lay between the germline ends. The CDR3 extends over 15 amino acids. Germline CDR1 reads DFQATT; CDR2 reads SNEGSKA (reference sequence). CDR3 DNA sequence: TGCAGTGCTAGGGAACAGGGATCCGATGGATACGAGCAGTACTTC. Protein: CSAREQGSDGYEQYF.

This clonotype was counted only a few times. For the CDR3, the DNA is TGCGCCAGCAGCTTGCCAGGACTAGCGGGGGGGCTCAATGAGCAGTTCTTC. It is translated as CASSLPGLAGGLNEQFF. The rearrangement links TRBV5-1 to TRBJ2-1; 15 nucleotides match TRBD2. This CDR3 contains 17 residues. The V gene end was trimmed by 1 base and the J gene end by 6 bases; junction bases not matched to a gene: 5. Germline-derived CDR1 and CDR2 are SGHRS and YFSETQ. The full variable domain, in which reference TRBV5-1 and TRBJ2-1 provide the parts outside the CDR3, is KAGVTQTPRYLIKTRGQQVTLSCSPISGHRSVSWYQQTPGQGLQFLFEYFSETQRNKGNFPGRFSGRQFSNSRSEMNVSTLELGDSALYLCASSLPGLAGGLNEQFFGPGTRLTVL.

With regard to this clonotype: A clone one base away is much larger, so this may be a read error. The rearrangement links TRBV7-6 to TRBJ2-3; D not resolved. Germline values: CDR1 SGHVS, CDR2 FNYEAQ. The CDR3 has 13 residues. The CDR3 here is CASSVASRNTQYF. The CDR3 bases are TGTGCCAGCAGCGTAGCTTCCAGAAATACGCAGTATTTT.

This clonotype was observed many times. The chain links TRBV10-3 to TRBJ2-1; a weak D match, TRBD2 (5 bases). The germline gives CDR1 ENHRY, CDR2 SYGVKD. The CDR3 consists of 13 residues. V lost 6 bases, J lost 0 bases, and 6 bases lay in between. The CDR3, as DNA: TGTGCCATCAGGAGGGACTCCTACAATGAGCAGTTCTTC. This codes for CAIRRDSYNEQFF.

The V and J genes are TRBV18 and TRBJ2-3, with TRBD2 identical over 7 bases. CDR1 KGHSH and CDR2 LQKENI come from the germline V gene. The trim removed 6 bases at V and 4 bases at J, leaving 7 bases unmatched. This CDR3 is 14 amino acids long. The CDR3 DNA is TGTGCCAGCTCTTTCGCGGGGGACGCAGATACGCAGTATTTT. Amino acids: CASSFAGDADTQYF.

This clonotype was detected only a few times. The chain joins TRBV29-1 to TRBJ2-7, with 8 bases aligning to TRBD2. This CDR3 region has 13 residues. The V gene's germline CDR1 is SQVTM and CDR2 ANQGSEA. V gave up 7 bases and J gave up 4 bases; unmatched junction bases: 9. The CDR3 coding sequence is TGCAGCGCCAGCGGGGGCCAAAAGTACGAGCAGTACTTC. It encodes CSASGGQKYEQYF.

The V gene is TRBV2, the J gene TRBJ1-5; weak D call: TRBD1 (5 bases). This CDR3 is built from 15 residues. V lost 4 bases to trimming and J lost 2 bases, with 12 bases between them. Per germline, CDR1 SNHLY and CDR2 FYNNEI. CDR3 protein: CASSAAWGGNQPQHF. In nucleotides, the CDR3 is TGTGCCAGCAGTGCAGCATGGGGGGGCAATCAGCCCCAGCATTTT.

This clonotype was seen more than once but under ten times. The chain carries TRBV4-3 and TRBJ1-2, with D hard to call. The germline V gene encodes CDR1 LGHNA and CDR2 YSLEER. V dropped 1 base and J dropped 9 bases, with 15 bases sitting between them. This CDR3 has 14 amino acids. CDR3 residues: CASSQGGDSYSYTF. The CDR3 DNA is TGCGCCAGCAGCCAAGGCGGAGACTCATATAGCTACACCTTC.

The chain is built from TRBV4-2 and TRBJ2-3; the match to TRBD2 covers 11 bases. Trimming removed 1 base from V and 4 bases from J; junction bases left unmatched: 4. This CDR3 spans 16 amino acids. Germline V gene sequence: CDR1 LGHNA, CDR2 YNFKEQ. The CDR3 loop reads CASSQGLAGSPDTQYF. The CDR3 DNA sequence: TGTGCCAGCAGCCAAGGACTAGCGGGGTCCCCAGATACGCAGTATTTT.

The gene calls are TRBV6-1 and TRBJ1-2; D not resolved. The CDR3 extends over 13 amino acids. Germline CDR1 is MNHNS and CDR2 is SASEGT. Trimming removed 0 bases from V and 4 bases from J, with 6 bases in between. This CDR3 is CASSEADLYGYTF. The CDR3 DNA reads TGTGCCAGCAGTGAAGCAGACCTCTATGGCTACACCTTC.

This sequence joins TRBV7-9 and TRBJ2-7; D gene ambiguous. With the DNA end fitting TRBJ2-5 better, the J assignment may be wrong. CDR3 length: 15 residues. In germline, CDR1 is SEHNR, CDR2 FQNEAQ (reference sequence). Here the CDR3 reads CASSFLTGFLETQYF. The CDR3 nucleotides read TGTGCCAGCAGCTTTTTAACCGGGTTTTTGGAGACCCAGTACTTC.

The sample holds a few counts of this clonotype. The chain links TRBV6-6 to TRBJ2-1; 10 nucleotides agree with TRBD2. Germline values: CDR1 MNHNY, CDR2 SVGAGI (reference sequence). V lost 6 bases, J lost 6 bases, and 8 bases stayed unmatched. The CDR3 covers 15 residues. Here the CDR3 DNA reads TGTGCCAGCAGCCTCGGACTAGCGGACCTCAATGAGCAGTTCTTC. It encodes CASSLGLADLNEQFF.

This clonotype was seen repeatedly, ten times or more. The chain links TRBV12-3 or TRBV12-4 to TRBJ2-5, with 7 bases aligning to TRBD1. The V and J ends lost 4 bases and 5 bases, in that order; junction bases with no gene match: 4. The CDR3 sequence is 13 residues long. The CDR3: CASSSGGSETQYF. CDR3 DNA: TGTGCCAGCAGTTCAGGGGGTTCGGAGACCCAGTACTTC.

The chain employs TRBV2 and TRBJ1-5; the D is unclear. This CDR3 contains 12 residues. Deletions cut 4 bases from V and 9 bases from J, with 10 bases between. Germline CDR1 reads SNHLY; CDR2 reads FYNNEI. Here the CDR3 DNA reads TGTGCCAGCAGTGGACCGCGGTCGCCCCAGCATTTT. Its protein product is CASSGPRSPQHF.

The V call is TRBV3-1, the J call TRBJ2-5; D may correspond to TRBD1 or TRBD2 (5 bases each). V was shortened by 0 bases and J by 2 bases, with 10 bases between the two germline ends. Germline V CDR1 and CDR2: LGHDT, YNNKEL (reference sequence). The CDR3 is made up of 15 amino acids. The CDR3 DNA is TGTGCCAGCAGCCAAGATATGGGGGATCAAGAGACCCAGTACTTC. The encoded protein is CASSQDMGDQETQYF.